The 20 T cell receptor beta chains in this list originate from one sample, sequenced in a study of CD8+CD57+ T cells in acquired aplastic anemia listed by TCRdb under 2018. Data came from an Illumina HiSeq 2000. Genomic DNA was used as template for profiling of TCR beta VDJ combinations and CDR3 sequences. Using fastp at Q25 and MiXCR, TCRdb reprocessed the public reads and kept productive beta chains. Each entry is one CDR3 protein sequence, shown with its most common DNA and genes. For this sample the table gives more than 150,000 distinct CDR3 sequences, of which around half were detected only once. Around 2% of the sample rests with the top ten. Expansion of CD8+CD57+ cells had been shown by flow cytometry in the patients chosen for sequencing. The sample taken for sequencing was sorted CD4+, CD8+, or CD8+CD57+ T cells (not recorded which) from PBMCs. These receptor sequences come from a human donor with aplastic anemia.

This clonotype has only a few counts. This chain connects TRBV29-1 to TRBJ2-1; a weak D match, TRBD2 (6 bases). The CDR3 loop spans 13 amino acids. Trimming cost V 6 bases and J 9 bases, with 18 bases left between them. Germline V gene data show CDR1 as SQVTM and CDR2 as ANQGSEA. The CDR3 here is CSVERLDFFEQFF. The CDR3 nucleotides are TGCAGCGTCGAGAGACTAGATTTCTTTGAGCAGTTCTTC.

This sequence joins TRBV7-3 and TRBJ2-1; D remains ambiguous. CDR1 and CDR2 (germline): SGHTA, FQGTGA. The CDR3 runs to 13 residues. Between the trimmed V and J ends, which lost 5 bases and 4 bases, there was a span of 9 bases. The CDR3 DNA reads as TGTGCCAGCAGCCCCCCGACTTACAATGAGCAGTTCTTC. This translates into CASSPPTYNEQFF. The full variable domain, its missing parts supplied by reference TRBV7-3 and TRBJ2-1, is GAGVSQTPSNKVTEKGKYVELRCDPISGHTALYWYRQSLGQGPEFLIYFQGTGAADDSGLPNDRFFAVRPEGSVSTLKIQRTERGDSAVYLCASSPPTYNEQFFGPGTRLTVL.

The chain joins TRBV20-1 to TRBJ2-7; D tentatively reads TRBD1 or TRBD2 (5 bases each). There are 15 residues in the CDR3. Trimming stripped 0 bases from V and 5 bases from J, with 17 bases between. Germline loops: CDR1 DFQATT, CDR2 SNEGSKA (reference sequence). The CDR3 DNA is TGCAGTGCTAGAGACCGGGGCAGCCTACTAAACGAGCAGTACTTC. Residues: CSARDRGSLLNEQYF.

Points on this clonotype: Mismatch with germline at one junction end may stem from a read error. V and J are TRBV5-6 and TRBJ2-1; 7 bases line up with TRBD1. The V gene's germline CDR1 is SGHDT and CDR2 YYEEEE. The CDR3 contains 16 residues. The CDR3 is CASSLRSVGQNNEQLF. The CDR3 DNA reads as TGTGCTAGCAGCTTGAGGTCGGTGGGACAGAACAATGAGCAGCTCTTC.

This clonotype was seen just once. The chain carries TRBV13 and TRBJ2-7; 14 bases are shared with TRBD2. This CDR3 contains 18 residues. V was clipped by 5 bases and J by 4 bases; unmatched bases: 13. Germline V gene sequence: CDR1 PRHDT, CDR2 FYEKMQ (reference sequence). The CDR3 nucleotides read TGTGCCAGCAGCGCTCCGGTAGGGACTAGCGGGGGCCAATACGAGCAGTACTTC. It specifies CASSAPVGTSGGQYEQYF.

At least ten counts were recorded for this clonotype. The genes are TRBV18 and TRBJ2-7; TRBD2 agrees at 11 bases. The CDR3 is 14 residues long. V was pared by 3 bases and J by 6 bases, with 4 bases of the junction left unmatched. Per germline, CDR1 KGHSH and CDR2 LQKENI. CDR3 DNA sequence: TGTGCCAGCTCACCTATAGGGACTAGCGGCGAGCAGTACTTC. Protein sequence: CASSPIGTSGEQYF.

The chain has TRBV24-1 and TRBJ2-2, with 7 bases matching TRBD1. CDR3 size: 15 residues. The trim removed 4 bases at V and 7 bases at J, leaving 8 bases unmatched. Germline values: CDR1 KGHDR, CDR2 SFDVKD. The CDR3 loop is CATSDPGQSHGELFF. The CDR3 bases are TGTGCCACCAGTGACCCGGGACAGTCCCACGGGGAGCTGTTTTTT.

For this clonotype: With a much larger clone just one base away, this may be a read error. This likely comes from a read error, as the CDR3 has no conserved phenylalanine or tryptophan at its end. The chain uses TRBV20-1 and TRBJ2-5; D is possibly TRBD2 (7 bases). Germline V CDR1 and CDR2: DFQATT, SNEGSKA (reference sequence). The CDR3 runs to 13 residues. V was clipped by 5 bases and J by 5 bases, with 15 bases between them. Here the CDR3 reads CSAPEGGMETQYL. The CDR3 DNA is TGCAGTGCTCCCGAGGGGGGGATGGAGACCCAGTACCTC.

This clonotype was seen a handful of times. The chain is built from TRBV2 and TRBJ1-2, with a tentative D call TRBD1 (6 bases). V was trimmed by 6 bases and J by 6 bases, leaving 8 bases between them. The germline gives CDR1 SNHLY, CDR2 FYNNEI. CDR3 length equals 11 residues. In DNA, the CDR3 is TGTGCCAGCAGAAACAGGGATGGCTACACCTTC. Residues: CASRNRDGYTF.

This clonotype was observed a few times. The chain combines TRBV20-1 with TRBJ1-6; D gene ambiguous. The V and J ends lost 1 base and 4 bases respectively, with 8 bases between them. This CDR3 is built from 14 residues. The germline gives CDR1 DFQATT, CDR2 SNEGSKA (reference sequence). CDR3 in DNA: TGCAGTGCTAGAGGAGGCTTATATAATTCACCCCTCCACTTT. Its protein product is CSARGGLYNSPLHF.

This clonotype was picked up many times. This chain links TRBV29-1 with TRBJ1-4; D is unclear. Germline assignment: CDR1 SQVTM and CDR2 ANQGSEA. The V gene lost 3 bases and the J gene lost 8 bases, with 7 bases spanning the gap. CDR3 length: 11 residues. The CDR3 sequence is CSVEFGEKLFF. The CDR3 DNA reads TGCAGCGTTGAGTTTGGCGAAAAACTGTTTTTT.

This clonotype was detected ten times or more. The CDR3 nucleotides are TGTGCCAGCAGTGTACGGGGCATGAACACTGAAGCTTTCTTT. This sequence encodes CASSVRGMNTEAFF. The chain joins TRBV2 to TRBJ1-1; TRBD1 is a possible D gene (5 bases). The length of the CDR3 is 14 residues. Germline V CDR1 and CDR2: SNHLY, FYNNEI. V was pared by 4 bases and J by 0 bases, with 9 bases between.

This clonotype was seen ten or more times. This rearrangement joins TRBV5-1 to TRBJ2-7; TRBD1 aligns across 8 bases. The junction had 8 bases not matched to a gene; V was cut back by 4 bases and J by 5 bases. Germline V lookup: CDR1 SGHRS, CDR2 YFSETQ. The length of the CDR3 is 14 residues. CDR3 DNA: TGCGCCAGCAGCCGGGTAGGACAGGGTGACGAGCAGTACTTC. It encodes CASSRVGQGDEQYF. Full variable domain (missing parts from reference TRBV5-1 and TRBJ2-7): KAGVTQTPRYLIKTRGQQVTLSCSPISGHRSVSWYQQTPGQGLQFLFEYFSETQRNKGNFPGRFSGRQFSNSRSEMNVSTLELGDSALYLCASSRVGQGDEQYFGPGTRLTVT.

In this sample, this clonotype turned up many times. This rearrangement joins TRBV2 to TRBJ1-5; tentatively, D is TRBD1 (5 bases). Deletions cut 4 bases from V and 0 bases from J, with 7 bases between. In germline, CDR1 is SNHLY, CDR2 FYNNEI. The CDR3 loop spans 14 amino acids. Here the CDR3 reads CASSAQVSNQPQHF. CDR3 nucleotides: TGTGCCAGCAGTGCACAGGTTAGCAATCAGCCCCAGCATTTT.

The chain combines TRBV6-2 or TRBV6-3 with TRBJ1-6; 7 bases match TRBD1. V lost 0 bases to trimming and J lost 0 bases; unmatched junction nucleotides: 11. This CDR3 contains 20 residues. Germline CDR1 and CDR2: MNHEY and SVGEGT. The CDR3 reads CASSYSRGQTLSSYNSPLHF. DNA for the CDR3: TGTGCCAGCAGTTACTCCCGGGGACAGACCCTGAGCTCCTATAATTCACCCCTCCACTTT.

This chain uses TRBV10-2 with TRBJ2-7; possibly TRBD1 or TRBD2 for D (6 bases each). This CDR3 region has 13 residues. Trimming stripped 6 bases from V and 6 bases from J, with 15 bases between. Germline CDR1 WSHSY, CDR2 SAAADI. The CDR3 region is CASSSGEAREQYF. The CDR3, as DNA: TGCGCCAGCAGCTCAGGGGAGGCTCGCGAGCAGTACTTC.

Concerning this clonotype: A read error is possible here, since a much larger clone lies one base away. V and J are TRBV7-6 and TRBJ2-1; 9 bases line up with TRBD1. Germline assignment: CDR1 SGHVS and CDR2 FNYEAQ. This CDR3 contains 14 residues. CDR3 sequence reads: CASNAGTGFDEQLF. CDR3 coding DNA: TGTGCCAGCAACGCCGGGACAGGGTTCGATGAGCAGCTCTTC.

Details on this clonotype: A clone one base away is much larger, so this may be a read error. The rearrangement uses TRBV19 and TRBJ2-1; TRBD2 matches at 7 bases. CDR1 and CDR2 from the germline V gene are LNHDA and SQIVND (reference sequence). This CDR3 spans 18 amino acids. The CDR3 sequence: CAGSIGVRRGSSYNEQFF. Written as DNA, the CDR3 is TGTGCCGGTAGTATAGGGGTACGGCGGGGGAGCTCCTACAATGAGCAGTTCTTC.

This clonotype occurred many times. The chain employs TRBV7-2 and TRBJ1-1; D remains ambiguous. CDR1 is SGHTA and CDR2 is FQGNSA in the germline V gene. Trimming shortened V by 2 bases and J by 2 bases, and 6 bases separated the two germline ends. The CDR3 has 13 amino acids. The CDR3 DNA sequence: TGTGCCAGCAGCTTATGGGGTAACACTGAAGCTTTCTTT. Translated: CASSLWGNTEAFF.

This clonotype was counted at least ten times. The rearrangement joins TRBV20-1 to TRBJ2-1; 9 bases fit TRBD2. Trimming took 5 bases from V and 11 from J; bases not matched to a gene: 10. Looked up from germline, CDR1 is DFQATT and CDR2 is SNEGSKA (reference sequence). This CDR3 has 13 amino acids. Here the CDR3 DNA reads TGCAGTGCTTGGGTAGCGGGAGTGGGGAAGCAGTTCTTC. Translated, it gives CSAWVAGVGKQFF.